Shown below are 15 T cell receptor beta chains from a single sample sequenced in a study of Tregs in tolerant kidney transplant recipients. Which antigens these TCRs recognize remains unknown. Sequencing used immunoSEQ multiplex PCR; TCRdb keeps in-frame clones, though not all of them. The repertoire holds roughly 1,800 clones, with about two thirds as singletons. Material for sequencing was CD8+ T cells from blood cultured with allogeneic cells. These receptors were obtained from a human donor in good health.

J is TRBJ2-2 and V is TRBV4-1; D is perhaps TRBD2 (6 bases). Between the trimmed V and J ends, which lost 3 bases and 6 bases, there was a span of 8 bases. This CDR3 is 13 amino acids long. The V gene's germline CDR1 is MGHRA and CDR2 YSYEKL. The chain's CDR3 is CASSQGTPGELFF. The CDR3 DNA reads TGCGCCAGCAGCCAGGGGACTCCCGGGGAGCTGTTTTTT.

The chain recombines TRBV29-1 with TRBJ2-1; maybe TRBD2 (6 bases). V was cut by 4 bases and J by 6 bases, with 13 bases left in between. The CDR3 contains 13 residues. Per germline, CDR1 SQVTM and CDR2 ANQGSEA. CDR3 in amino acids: CSVGREVGNEQFF. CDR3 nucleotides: TGCAGCGTTGGGAGGGAGGTGGGCAATGAGCAGTTCTTC.

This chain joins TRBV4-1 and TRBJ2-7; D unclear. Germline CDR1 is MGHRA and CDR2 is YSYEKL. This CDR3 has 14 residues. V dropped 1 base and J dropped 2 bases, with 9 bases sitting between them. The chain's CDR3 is CASSQANLAYEQYF. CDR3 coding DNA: TGCGCCAGCAGCCAAGCGAATCTCGCCTACGAGCAGTACTTC.

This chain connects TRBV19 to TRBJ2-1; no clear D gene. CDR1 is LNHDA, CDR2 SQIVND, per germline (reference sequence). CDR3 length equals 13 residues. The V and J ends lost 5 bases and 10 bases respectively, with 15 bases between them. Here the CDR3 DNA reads TGTGCCAGTAGTTTCTATTCAAGCAGGGAGCAGTTCTTC. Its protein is CASSFYSSREQFF.

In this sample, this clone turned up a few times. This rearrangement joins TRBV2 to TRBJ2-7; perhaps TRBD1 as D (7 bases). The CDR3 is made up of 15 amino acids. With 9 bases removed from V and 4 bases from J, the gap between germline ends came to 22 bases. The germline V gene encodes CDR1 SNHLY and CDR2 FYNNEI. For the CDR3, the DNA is TGTGCCAGAGACGGAGGAGAGGGGGCGGGGTACGAGCAGTACTTC. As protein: CARDGGEGAGYEQYF.

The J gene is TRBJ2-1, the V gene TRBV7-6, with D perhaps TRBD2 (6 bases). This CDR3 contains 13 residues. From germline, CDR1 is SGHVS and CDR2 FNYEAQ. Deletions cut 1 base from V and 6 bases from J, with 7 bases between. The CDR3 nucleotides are TGTGCCAGCAGCTTAGAGGGACTCAATGAGCAGTTCTTC. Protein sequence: CASSLEGLNEQFF.

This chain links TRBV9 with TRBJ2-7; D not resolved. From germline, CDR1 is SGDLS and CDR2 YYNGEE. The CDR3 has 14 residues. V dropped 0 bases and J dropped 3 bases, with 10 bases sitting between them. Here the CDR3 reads CASSVGRMGYEQYF. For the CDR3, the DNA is TGTGCCAGCAGCGTAGGCCGAATGGGCTACGAGCAGTACTTC.

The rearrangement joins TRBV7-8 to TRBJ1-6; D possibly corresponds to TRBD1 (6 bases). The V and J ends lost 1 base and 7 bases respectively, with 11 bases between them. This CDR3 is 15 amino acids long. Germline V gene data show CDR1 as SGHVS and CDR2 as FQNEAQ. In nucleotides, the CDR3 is TGTGCCAGCAGCTTAGAAGCAGGGGTGAATTCACCCCTCCACTTT. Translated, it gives CASSLEAGVNSPLHF. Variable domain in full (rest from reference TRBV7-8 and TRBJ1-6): GAGVSQSPRYKVAKRGQDVALRCDPISGHVSLFWYQQALGQGPEFLTYFQNEAQLDKSGLPSDRFFAERPEGSVSTLKIQRTQQEDSAVYLCASSLEAGVNSPLHFGNGTRLTVT.

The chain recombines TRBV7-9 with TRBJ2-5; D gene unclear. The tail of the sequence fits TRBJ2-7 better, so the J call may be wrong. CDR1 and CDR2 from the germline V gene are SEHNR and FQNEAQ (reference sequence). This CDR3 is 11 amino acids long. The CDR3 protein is CASSGPNEQYF. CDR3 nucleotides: TGTGCCAGCAGCGGTCCAAACGAGCAGTACTTC.

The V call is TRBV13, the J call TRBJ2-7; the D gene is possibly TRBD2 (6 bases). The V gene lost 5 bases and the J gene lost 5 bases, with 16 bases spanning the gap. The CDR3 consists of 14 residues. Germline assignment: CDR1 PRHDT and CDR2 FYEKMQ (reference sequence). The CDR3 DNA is TGTGCCAGCAGCGCCCACGGGAGTAGAGACGAGCAGTACTTC. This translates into CASSAHGSRDEQYF.

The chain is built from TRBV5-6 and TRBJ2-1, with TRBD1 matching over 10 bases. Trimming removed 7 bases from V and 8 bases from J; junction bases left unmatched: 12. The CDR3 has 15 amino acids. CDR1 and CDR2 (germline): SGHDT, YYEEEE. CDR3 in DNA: TGTGCCAGCCAAGCTTGGGGACAGGGGTATTATGAGCAGTTCTTC. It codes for CASQAWGQGYYEQFF.

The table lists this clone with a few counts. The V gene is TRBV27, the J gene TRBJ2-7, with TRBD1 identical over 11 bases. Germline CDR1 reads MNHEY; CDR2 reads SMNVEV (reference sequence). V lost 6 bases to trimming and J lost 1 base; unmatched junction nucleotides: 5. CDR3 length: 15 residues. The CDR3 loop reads CASSPGTGGSYEQYF. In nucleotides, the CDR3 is TGTGCCAGCAGCCCGGGGACAGGGGGTTCCTACGAGCAGTACTTC.

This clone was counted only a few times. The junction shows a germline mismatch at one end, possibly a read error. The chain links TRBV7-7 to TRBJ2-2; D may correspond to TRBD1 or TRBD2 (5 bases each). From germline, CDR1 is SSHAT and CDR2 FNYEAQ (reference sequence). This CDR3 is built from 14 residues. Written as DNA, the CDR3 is TGTGCTAGCAGCTTGGGGGACGGCACCGGGGAGCTGTTTTTT. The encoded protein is CASSLGDGTGELFF.

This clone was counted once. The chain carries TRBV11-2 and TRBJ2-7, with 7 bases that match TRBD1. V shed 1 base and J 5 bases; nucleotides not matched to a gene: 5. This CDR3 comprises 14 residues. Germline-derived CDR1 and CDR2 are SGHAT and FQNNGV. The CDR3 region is CASSLGTGFHEQYF. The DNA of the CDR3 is TGTGCCAGCAGCTTAGGGACAGGTTTCCACGAGCAGTACTTC.

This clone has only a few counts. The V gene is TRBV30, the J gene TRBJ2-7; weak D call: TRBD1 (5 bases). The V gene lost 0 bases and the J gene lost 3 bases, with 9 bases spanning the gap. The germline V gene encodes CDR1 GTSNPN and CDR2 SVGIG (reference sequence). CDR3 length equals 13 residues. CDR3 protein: CAWSVGAYYEQYF. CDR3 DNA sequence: TGTGCCTGGAGTGTAGGGGCGTACTACGAGCAGTACTTC. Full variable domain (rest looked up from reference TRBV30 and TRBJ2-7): SQTIHQWPATLVQPVGSPLSLECTVEGTSNPNLYWYRQAAGRGLQLLFYSVGIGQISSEVPQNLSASRPQDRQFILSSKKLLLSDSGFYLCAWSVGAYYEQYFGPGTRLTVT.